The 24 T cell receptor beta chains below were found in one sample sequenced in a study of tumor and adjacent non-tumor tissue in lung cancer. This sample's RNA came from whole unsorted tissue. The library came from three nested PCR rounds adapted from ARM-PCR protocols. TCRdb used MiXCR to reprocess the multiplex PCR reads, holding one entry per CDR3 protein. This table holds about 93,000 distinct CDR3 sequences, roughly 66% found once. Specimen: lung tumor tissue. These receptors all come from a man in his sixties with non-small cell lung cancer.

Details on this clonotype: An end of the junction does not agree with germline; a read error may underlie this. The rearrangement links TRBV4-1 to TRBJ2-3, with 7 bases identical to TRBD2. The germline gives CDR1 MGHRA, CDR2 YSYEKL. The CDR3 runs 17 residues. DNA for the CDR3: TGCGCCAGCAGCCAAGGTTGGGGCGGGAGTCCCACAGATACGCAATATTTT. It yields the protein CASSQGWGGSPTDTQYF.

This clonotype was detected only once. The CDR3: CCVRRQGEQPQHF. The CDR3 DNA follows: TGCTGTGTCAGACGACAGGGTGAACAGCCCCAGCATTTT. The chain carries TRBV20-1 and TRBJ1-5, with 7 bases aligning to TRBD1. The germline V gene has CDR1 DFQATT and CDR2 SNEGSKA (reference sequence). The CDR3 is 13 residues long.

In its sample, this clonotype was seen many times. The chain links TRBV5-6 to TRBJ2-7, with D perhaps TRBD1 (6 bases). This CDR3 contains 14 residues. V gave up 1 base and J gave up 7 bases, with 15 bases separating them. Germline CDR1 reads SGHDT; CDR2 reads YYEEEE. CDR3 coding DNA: TGTGCCAGCAGCTTGCCGTCGGACAGATGGGAGCAGTACTTC. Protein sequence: CASSLPSDRWEQYF.

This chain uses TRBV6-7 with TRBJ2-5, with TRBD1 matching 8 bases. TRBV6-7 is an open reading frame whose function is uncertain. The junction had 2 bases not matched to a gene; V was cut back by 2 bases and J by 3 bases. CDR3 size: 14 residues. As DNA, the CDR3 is TGTGCCAGCAGTTACCCACAGGGGGAAGAGACCCAGTACTTC. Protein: CASSYPQGEETQYF.

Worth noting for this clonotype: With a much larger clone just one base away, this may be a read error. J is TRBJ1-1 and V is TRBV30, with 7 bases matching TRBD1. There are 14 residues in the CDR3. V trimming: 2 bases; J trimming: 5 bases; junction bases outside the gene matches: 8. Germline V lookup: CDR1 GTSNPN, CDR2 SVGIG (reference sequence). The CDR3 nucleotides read TGTGCCTGGAGTCTAGGGGGCCAGGGGACTGAAGCTTTCTTT. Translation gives CAWSLGGQGTEAFF.

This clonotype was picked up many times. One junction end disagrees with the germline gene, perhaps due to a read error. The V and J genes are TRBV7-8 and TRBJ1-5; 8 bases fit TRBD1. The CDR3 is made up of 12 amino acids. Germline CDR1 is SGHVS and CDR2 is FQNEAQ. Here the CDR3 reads CASSSAGGEMYF. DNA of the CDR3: TGTGCCAGCAGCTCCGCAGGGGGCGAAATGTATTTT.

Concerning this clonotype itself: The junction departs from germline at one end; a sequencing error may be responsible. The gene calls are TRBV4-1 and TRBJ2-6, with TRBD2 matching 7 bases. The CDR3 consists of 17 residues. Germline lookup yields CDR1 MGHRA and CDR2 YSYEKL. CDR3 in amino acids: CASSQELASSGANFLTF. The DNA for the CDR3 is TGCGCCAGCAGCCAAGAACTAGCGTCCTCCGGGGCCAACTTCCTGACATTC.

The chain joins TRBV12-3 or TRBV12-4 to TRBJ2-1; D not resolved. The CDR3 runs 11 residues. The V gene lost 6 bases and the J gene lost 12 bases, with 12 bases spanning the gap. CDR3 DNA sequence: TGTGCCAGCAGACCCACAACGCCGCAGTTCTTC. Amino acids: CASRPTTPQFF.

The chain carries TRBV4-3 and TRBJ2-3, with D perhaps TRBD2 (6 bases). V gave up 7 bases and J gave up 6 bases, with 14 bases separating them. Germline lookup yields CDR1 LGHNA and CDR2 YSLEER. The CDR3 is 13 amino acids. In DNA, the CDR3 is TGCGCCAGCATCGCTAGCCGGGAGGATACGCAGTATTTT. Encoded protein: CASIASREDTQYF.

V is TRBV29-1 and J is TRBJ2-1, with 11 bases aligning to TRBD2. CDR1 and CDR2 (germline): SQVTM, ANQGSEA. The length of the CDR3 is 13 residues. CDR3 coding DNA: TGCGCTGGACTAGCGGGTTCCTACAATGAGCAGTTCTTC. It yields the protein CAGLAGSYNEQFF.

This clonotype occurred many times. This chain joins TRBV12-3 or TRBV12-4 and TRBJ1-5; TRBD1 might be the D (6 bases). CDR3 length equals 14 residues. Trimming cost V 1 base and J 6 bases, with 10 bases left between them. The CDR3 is CASSLGGGPQPQHF. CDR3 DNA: TGTGCCAGCAGTTTAGGAGGGGGGCCTCAGCCCCAGCATTTT.

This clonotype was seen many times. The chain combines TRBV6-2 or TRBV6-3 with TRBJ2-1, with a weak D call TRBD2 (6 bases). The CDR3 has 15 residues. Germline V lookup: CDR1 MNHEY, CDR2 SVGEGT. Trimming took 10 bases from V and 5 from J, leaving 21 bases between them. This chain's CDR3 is CANKPTGGANNEQFF. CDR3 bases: TGTGCCAACAAACCTACCGGGGGAGCTAACAATGAGCAGTTCTTC.

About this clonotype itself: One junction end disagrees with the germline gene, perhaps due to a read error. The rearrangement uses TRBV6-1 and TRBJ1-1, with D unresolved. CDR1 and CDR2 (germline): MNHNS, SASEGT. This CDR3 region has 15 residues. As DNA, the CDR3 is TGTGCCAGGAGTGATCTTCGTCAGGACGCCACTGAAGCTTTCTTT. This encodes CARSDLRQDATEAFF.

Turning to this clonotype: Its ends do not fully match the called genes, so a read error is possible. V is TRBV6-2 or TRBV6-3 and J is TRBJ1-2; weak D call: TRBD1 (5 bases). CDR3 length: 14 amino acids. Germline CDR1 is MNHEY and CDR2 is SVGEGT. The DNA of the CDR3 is TGTGTCAGCAGTTCCTCCTTCCTTGACAGAGGCTACACATTC. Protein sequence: CVSSSSFLDRGYTF.

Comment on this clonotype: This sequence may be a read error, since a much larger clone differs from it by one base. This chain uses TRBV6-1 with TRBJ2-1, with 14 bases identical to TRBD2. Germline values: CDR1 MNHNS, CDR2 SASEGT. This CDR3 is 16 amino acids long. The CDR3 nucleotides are TGTGCCAGCAGTTACAGGGGGACTAGCGGGAGCGATGAGCGGTTCTTC. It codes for CASSYRGTSGSDERFF.

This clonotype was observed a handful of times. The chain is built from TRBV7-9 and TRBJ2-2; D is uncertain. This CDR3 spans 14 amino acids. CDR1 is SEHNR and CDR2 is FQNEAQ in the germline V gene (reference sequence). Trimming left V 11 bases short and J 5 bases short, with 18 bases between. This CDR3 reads CADQRAGGTGELFF. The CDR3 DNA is TGTGCCGACCAACGGGCCGGTGGTACCGGGGAGCTGTTTTTT.

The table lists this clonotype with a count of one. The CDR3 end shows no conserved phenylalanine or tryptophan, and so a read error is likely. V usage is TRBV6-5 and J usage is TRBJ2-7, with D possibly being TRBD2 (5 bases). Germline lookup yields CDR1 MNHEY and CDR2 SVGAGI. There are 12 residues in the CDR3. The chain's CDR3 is CAGVASSYEQYS. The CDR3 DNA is TGTGCCGGCGTAGCGAGCTCCTATGAGCAGTACTCC.

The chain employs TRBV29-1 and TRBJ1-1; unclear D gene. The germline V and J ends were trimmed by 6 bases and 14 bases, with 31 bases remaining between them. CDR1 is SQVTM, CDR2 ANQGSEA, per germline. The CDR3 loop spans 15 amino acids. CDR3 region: CSVSRTAASNTAAFF. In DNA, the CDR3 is TGCAGCGTCTCCCGGACGGCGGCTTCTAACACTGCAGCCTTCTTT.

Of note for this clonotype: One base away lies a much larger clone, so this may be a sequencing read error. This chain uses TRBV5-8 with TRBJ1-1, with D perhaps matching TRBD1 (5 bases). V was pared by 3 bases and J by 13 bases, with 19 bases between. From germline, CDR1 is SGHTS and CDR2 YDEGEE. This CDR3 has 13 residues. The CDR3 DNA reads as TGTGCCAGCAGCTGGGGACGGATGGCGAGAGTTTTCTTT. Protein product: CASSWGRMARVFF.

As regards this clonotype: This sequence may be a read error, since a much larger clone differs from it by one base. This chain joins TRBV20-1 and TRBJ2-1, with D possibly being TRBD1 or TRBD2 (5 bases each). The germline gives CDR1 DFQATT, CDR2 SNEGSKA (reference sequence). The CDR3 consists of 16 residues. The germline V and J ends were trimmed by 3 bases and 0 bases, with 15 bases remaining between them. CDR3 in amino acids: CSASGTLTDSYNEQFF. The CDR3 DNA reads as TGCAGTGCTAGTGGGACCCTGACGGACTCCTACAATGAGCAGTTCTTC.

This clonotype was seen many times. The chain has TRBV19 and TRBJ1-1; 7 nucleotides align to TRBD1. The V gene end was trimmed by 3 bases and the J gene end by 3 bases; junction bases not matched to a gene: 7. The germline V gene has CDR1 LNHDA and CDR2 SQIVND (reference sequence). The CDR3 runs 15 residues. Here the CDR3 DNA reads TGTGCCAGTAGTATTCAGGTAACAGGGGACACTGAAGCTTTCTTT. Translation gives CASSIQVTGDTEAFF.

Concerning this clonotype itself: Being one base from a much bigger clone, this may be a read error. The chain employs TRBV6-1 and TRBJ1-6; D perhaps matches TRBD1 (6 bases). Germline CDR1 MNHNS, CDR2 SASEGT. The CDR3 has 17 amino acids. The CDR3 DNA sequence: TGTGCCAGCAGTGAACGACAGGAAAACTCCTATAATCCACCCCTCCACTTT. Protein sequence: CASSERQENSYNPPLHF.

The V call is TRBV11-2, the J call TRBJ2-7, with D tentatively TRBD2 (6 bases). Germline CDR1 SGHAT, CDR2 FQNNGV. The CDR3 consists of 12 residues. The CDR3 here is CKSSFGGSEQYF. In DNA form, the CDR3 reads TGTAAAAGCAGCTTCGGGGGAAGCGAGCAGTACTTC.

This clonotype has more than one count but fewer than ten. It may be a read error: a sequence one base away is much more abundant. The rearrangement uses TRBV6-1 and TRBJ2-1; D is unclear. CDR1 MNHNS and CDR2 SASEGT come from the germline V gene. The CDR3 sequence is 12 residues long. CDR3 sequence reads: CASSEDYDEQFF. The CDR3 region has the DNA TGTGCCAGCAGTGAAGACTACGATGAGCAGTTCTTC.